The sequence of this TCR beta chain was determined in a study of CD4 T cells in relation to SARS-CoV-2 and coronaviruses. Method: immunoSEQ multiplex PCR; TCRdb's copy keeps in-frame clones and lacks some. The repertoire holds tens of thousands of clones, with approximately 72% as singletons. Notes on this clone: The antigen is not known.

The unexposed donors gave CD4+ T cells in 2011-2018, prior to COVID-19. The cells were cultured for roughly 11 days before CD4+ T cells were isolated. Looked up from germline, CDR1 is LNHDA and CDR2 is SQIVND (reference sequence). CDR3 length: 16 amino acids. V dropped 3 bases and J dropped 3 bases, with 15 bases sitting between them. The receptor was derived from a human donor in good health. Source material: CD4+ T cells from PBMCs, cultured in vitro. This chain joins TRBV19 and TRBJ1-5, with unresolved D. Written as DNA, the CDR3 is TGTGCCAGTAGTATGACCCGAAACAATTACAATCAGCCCCAGCATTTT. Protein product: CASSMTRNNYNQPQHF.